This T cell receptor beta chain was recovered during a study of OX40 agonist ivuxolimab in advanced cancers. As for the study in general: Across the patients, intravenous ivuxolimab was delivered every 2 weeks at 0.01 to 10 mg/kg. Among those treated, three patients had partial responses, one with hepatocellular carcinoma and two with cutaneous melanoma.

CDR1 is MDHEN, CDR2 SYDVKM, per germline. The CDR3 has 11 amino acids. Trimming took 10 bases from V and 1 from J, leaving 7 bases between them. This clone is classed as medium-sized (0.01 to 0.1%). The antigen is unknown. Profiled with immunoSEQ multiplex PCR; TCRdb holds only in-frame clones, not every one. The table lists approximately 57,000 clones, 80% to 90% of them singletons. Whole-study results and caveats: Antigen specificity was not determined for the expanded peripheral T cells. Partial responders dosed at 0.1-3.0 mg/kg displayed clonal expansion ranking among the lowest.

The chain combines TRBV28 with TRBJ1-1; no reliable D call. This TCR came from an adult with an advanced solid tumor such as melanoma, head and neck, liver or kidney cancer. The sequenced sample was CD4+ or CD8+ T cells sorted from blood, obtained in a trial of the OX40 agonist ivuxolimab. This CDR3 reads CATFGNTEAFF. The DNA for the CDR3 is TGTGCCACCTTTGGGAACACTGAAGCTTTCTTT. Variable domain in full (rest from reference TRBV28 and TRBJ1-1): DVKVTQSSRYLVKRTGEKVFLECVQDMDHENMFWYRQDPGLGLRLIYFSYDVKMKEKGDIPEGYSVSREKKERFSLILESASTNQTSMYLCATFGNTEAFFGQGTRLTVV.